The sequence of this TCR beta chain was determined in a study of shared clonotypes between healthy human individuals. This clone was seen just once. The CDR3 extends over 17 amino acids. V lost 4 bases and J lost 1, with 19 bases in between. Germline lookup yields CDR1 ENHRY and CDR2 SYGVKD. This table comes from immunoSEQ multiplex PCR, and its TCRdb copy is limited to in-frame clones, with some not included. The table lists 2 million to 2.5 million clones, roughly 93% of them singletons, with 0.36% in the top ten. The chain uses TRBV10-3 and TRBJ2-5; D gene ambiguous. The specimen was naive CD4+ T cells from PBMCs. Documented subset: CD45RA+ positively selected. The TCR originated in a man between 18 and 29 years old in good health. Some clones in this sample may be carry-over from other donors' samples. The CDR3 loop reads CAISGGMGRASQETQYF. The CDR3 region has the DNA TGTGCCATCAGTGGAGGTATGGGAAGGGCTTCCCAAGAGACCCAGTACTTC.